This TCR beta chain was sequenced in a study of T cells in localized non-small cell lung cancer. Regarding the study as a whole: It was uninvolved adjacent lung that showed the highest T cell clonality, exceeding tumor. Longer overall survival associated with higher blood T cell density; shorter survival with higher adjacent-lung clonality.

Concerning this clone itself: No antigen is known for it.

The CDR3 spans 16 residues. CDR1 and CDR2 from the germline V gene are MNHNS and SASEGT. V was clipped by 1 base and J by 6 bases; unmatched bases: 9. Sequenced by immunoSEQ multiplex PCR; TCRdb stores in-frame clones only, minus some. The data contain about 53,000 clones, roughly 88% of them seen just once; the ten biggest clones take up about 17%. The receptor's source is a man between 40 and 69 years old with stage III lung adenocarcinoma. The chain is built from TRBV6-1 and TRBJ1-5; 7 bases agree with TRBD1. This specimen consisted of peripheral blood mononuclear cells, obtained before any cancer treatment. The DNA for the CDR3 is TGTGCCAGCAGTGAAGGGGTAGACAGGGTGGGTCAGCCCCAGCATTTT. Translating gives CASSEGVDRVGQPQHF.